The sequence of this T cell receptor (beta chain) was determined in a study of T cells in Graves' hyperthyroidism and ophthalmopathy. Findings of the study overall: The majority of expanded thyroid clonotypes above 0.001 also appeared in blood.

Over 18 months, lack of ophthalmopathy progression marked Graves' hyperthyroidism as stable. Hyperthyroidism patients were newly diagnosed, had disease duration under 2 months, and were aged 18 to 65 years. A remark on this clonotype: Its antigen is undetermined. A much larger clone sits a single nucleotide away, making a read error possible.

Authors of the study amplified TCR beta CDR3 regions from RNA transcripts. With the HTBI primer set, the TCR CDR3 went through a first round of RT-PCR. TCRdb reanalysed the multiplex PCR reads using MiXCR and keeps one entry per CDR3 protein. The sample records about 360,000 distinct CDR3 sequences, over 10% being singletons. The CDR3 has 20 amino acids. With 4 bases clipped from V and 0 bases from J, the junction kept 16 bases outside the gene matches. Germline V gives CDR1 MNHEY, CDR2 SMNVEV (reference sequence). The chain couples TRBV27 to TRBJ1-3; TRBD1 aligns across 9 bases. Sequencing was carried out using blood. The TCR originated in a woman under 30 with Graves' hyperthyroidism. CDR3 in amino acids: CASSSHTPPGQGRSGNTIYF. In DNA, the CDR3 is TGTGCCAGCAGTTCTCACACCCCACCGGGACAGGGCCGCTCTGGAAACACCATATATTTT.